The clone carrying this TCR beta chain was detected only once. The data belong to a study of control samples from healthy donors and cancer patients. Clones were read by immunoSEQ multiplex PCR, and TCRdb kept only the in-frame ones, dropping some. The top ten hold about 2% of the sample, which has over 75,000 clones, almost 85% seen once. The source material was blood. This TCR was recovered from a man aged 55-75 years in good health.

In DNA form, the CDR3 reads TGTGCCAGTAGTACCCCTAATGAAAAACTGTTTTTT. Residues: CASSTPNEKLFF. This chain connects TRBV19 to TRBJ1-4, with unresolved D. Per the germline V gene, CDR1 is LNHDA and CDR2 is SQIVND (reference sequence). This CDR3 has 12 amino acids. Trimming removed 4 bases from V and 3 bases from J, with 3 bases in between.